A single sample is the source of the 27 T cell receptor beta chains below, sequenced in a study of human T cells and chemical hapten exposure. Noted time point: patch test 2, 6 weeks after DPC sensitization. The treatment here: therapeutic diphenylcyclopropenone sensitization with weekly scalp DPC. TCRdb reprocessed the RACE reads with MiXCR, giving one entry per CDR3 protein. The sample holds approximately 120,000 distinct CDR3 sequences, more than 7% seen once. Sequenced material: whole blood, taken in connection with sensitization to the hapten diphenylcyclopropenone (DPC). The receptors here all came from a woman aged 40 to 55 with alopecia areata. Some clones in this sample may be carry-over from other donors' samples.

This chain links TRBV12-3 or TRBV12-4 with TRBJ2-1; D gene ambiguous. The CDR3 totals 12 residues. The germline V and J ends were trimmed by 4 bases and 4 bases, with 5 bases remaining between them. In DNA, the CDR3 is TGTGCCAGCAGTTATGGGTACAATGAGCAGTTCTTC. Protein: CASSYGYNEQFF.

The chain recombines TRBV9 with TRBJ2-7, with D tentatively TRBD1 (6 bases). V was pared by 2 bases and J by 2 bases, with 11 bases between. The CDR3 has 14 residues. Germline values: CDR1 SGDLS, CDR2 YYNGEE. CDR3 loop: CASSVEDSAYEQYF. The DNA of the CDR3 is TGTGCCAGCAGCGTCGAGGACAGCGCCTACGAGCAGTACTTC.

The chain has TRBV11-2 and TRBJ1-1; D is unresolved. This CDR3 region has 13 residues. Trimming left V 5 bases short and J 7 bases short, with 14 bases between. Germline assignment: CDR1 SGHAT and CDR2 FQNNGV. The chain's CDR3 is CASSDSPRFEAFF. CDR3 coding DNA: TGTGCCAGCAGCGACTCCCCGAGGTTTGAAGCTTTCTTT.

This rearrangement joins TRBV6-6 to TRBJ1-2; 8 bases are a match to TRBD1. Germline V gene sequence: CDR1 MNHNY, CDR2 SVGAGI (reference sequence). The junction had 7 bases not matched to a gene; V was cut back by 0 bases and J by 4 bases. This CDR3 comprises 16 residues. The CDR3 DNA reads as TGTGCCAGCAGTTACTCACAACAGGGGGGAAGCTATGGCTACACCTTC. This codes for CASSYSQQGGSYGYTF.

The chain links TRBV7-2 to TRBJ1-1, with 9 bases matching TRBD1. This CDR3 is built from 13 residues. Trimming removed 3 bases from V and 10 bases from J; junction bases left unmatched: 6. In germline, CDR1 is SGHTA, CDR2 FQGNSA. The CDR3 DNA follows: TGTGCCAGCAGCTTCCAACAGGGGGCGGTAGCTTTCTTT. It translates to CASSFQQGAVAFF.

This clonotype was seen many times. The chain carries TRBV6-2 or TRBV6-3 and TRBJ1-5; no clear D gene. The V end was cut by 10 bases, the J end by 4 bases, with 20 bases between. This CDR3 region has 15 residues. CDR1 is MNHEY and CDR2 is SVGEGT in the germline V gene. The chain's CDR3 is CATTVPGWGNQPQHF. For the CDR3, the DNA is TGTGCCACCACGGTACCGGGTTGGGGTAATCAGCCCCAGCATTTT.

The chain carries TRBV6-2 or TRBV6-3 and TRBJ2-5; no clear D. Germline V gene data show CDR1 as MNHEY and CDR2 as SVGEGT. The CDR3 length is 12 residues. V was clipped by 3 bases and J by 13 bases, with 15 bases between them. This CDR3 is CASSYVKDRPYF. The CDR3 bases are TGTGCCAGCAGTTATGTAAAGGATCGACCGTACTTC.

A few counts support this clonotype. The chain has TRBV20-1 and TRBJ2-5, with 10 bases fitting TRBD1. V dropped 5 bases and J dropped 7; count of bases not matched to a gene: 16. The germline CDR1 and CDR2 sequences are DFQATT and SNEGSKA (reference sequence). The CDR3 covers 16 residues. DNA of the CDR3: TGCAGTGCTTGGGGGTCCGGGACAGGGGTGAGCGGGACCCAGTACTTC. Its translation: CSAWGSGTGVSGTQYF.

This clonotype came up many times. The V call is TRBV5-1, the J call TRBJ2-3; D possibly corresponds to TRBD2 (5 bases). Germline V gives CDR1 SGHRS, CDR2 YFSETQ. V was trimmed by 1 base and J by 0 bases, leaving 9 bases between them. The CDR3 sequence is 15 residues long. CDR3 in DNA: TGCGCCAGCAGCTTGTCCTGGACTAGCACAGATACGCAGTATTTT. As protein: CASSLSWTSTDTQYF.

This clonotype appeared many times. The gene calls are TRBV20-1 and TRBJ1-6; no clear D. Germline V gene lookup returns CDR1 DFQATT and CDR2 SNEGSKA (reference sequence). V was clipped by 7 bases and J by 2 bases, with 12 bases between them. CDR3 length: 14 amino acids. The CDR3 reads CSGVYGAYNSPLHF. Here the CDR3 DNA reads TGCAGTGGAGTTTACGGGGCCTATAATTCACCCCTCCACTTT.

The gene calls are TRBV7-2 and TRBJ1-3; TRBD1 is a possible D gene (6 bases). The V gene's germline CDR1 is SGHTA and CDR2 FQGNSA. V shed 1 base and J shed 4 bases, with 8 bases lying between them. This CDR3 region has 14 residues. The CDR3 sequence is CASSLVDRGNTIYF. CDR3 coding DNA: TGTGCCAGCAGCTTAGTCGACAGGGGAAACACCATATATTTT.

This clonotype was observed at least ten times. The chain is built from TRBV2 and TRBJ1-6, with D possibly TRBD1 on 5 matching bases. CDR3 length: 14 amino acids. Trimming shortened V by 5 bases and J by 11 bases, and 16 bases separated the two germline ends. Germline V lookup: CDR1 SNHLY, CDR2 FYNNEI. The CDR3 sequence is CASSPHQGLTPLHF. Here the CDR3 DNA reads TGTGCCAGCAGTCCCCACCAGGGATTGACACCCCTCCACTTT. The whole variable domain, remainder taken from reference TRBV2 and TRBJ1-6, is EPEVTQTPSHQVTQMGQEVILRCVPISNHLYFYWYRQILGQKVEFLVSFYNNEISEKSEIFDDQFSVERPDGSNFTLKIRSTKLEDSAMYFCASSPHQGLTPLHFGNGTRLTVT.

To note about this clonotype: One junction end disagrees with the germline gene, perhaps due to a read error. The chain combines TRBV7-2 with TRBJ2-7; TRBD1 agrees at 8 bases. Looked up from germline, CDR1 is SGHTA and CDR2 is FQGNSA. The CDR3 is made up of 12 amino acids. The CDR3 coding sequence is TGTGCCAGCAGCGTTACGGGACAGGCGACCAACTTC. Its protein product is CASSVTGQATNF.

This clonotype was seen many times. CDR3 residues: CASSEEAPNTEAFF. CDR3 in DNA: TGTGCCAGCAGTGAAGAGGCACCGAACACTGAAGCTTTCTTT. The rearrangement joins TRBV6-1 to TRBJ1-1; no firm D call. The V gene lost 1 base and the J gene lost 1 base, with 7 bases spanning the gap. CDR3 length: 14 residues. From germline, CDR1 is MNHNS and CDR2 SASEGT.

This clonotype occurred many times. The genes are TRBV11-2 and TRBJ1-1; no clear D gene. CDR3 length equals 12 residues. Trimming took 1 base from V and 6 from J, leaving 6 bases between them. The V gene's germline CDR1 is SGHAT and CDR2 FQNNGV. CDR3 bases: TGTGCCAGCAGCTTAGTTGGCTCTGAAGCTTTCTTT. This translates into CASSLVGSEAFF. The variable domain in full, with the rest retrieved from reference TRBV11-2 and TRBJ1-1, is EAGVAQSPRYKIIEKRQSVAFWCNPISGHATLYWYQQILGQGPKLLIQFQNNGVVDDSQLPKDRFSAERLKGVDSTLKIQPAKLEDSAVYLCASSLVGSEAFFGQGTRLTVV.

This clonotype was seen repeatedly, ten times or more. The chain has TRBV30 and TRBJ1-4, with D hard to call. Germline V gives CDR1 GTSNPN, CDR2 SVGIG (reference sequence). V lost 3 bases and J lost 9, with 11 bases in between. This CDR3 has 12 residues. The DNA of the CDR3 is TGTGCCTGGAGGCAGGTTGGGAAAAAACTGTTTTTT. It encodes CAWRQVGKKLFF. Full variable domain (rest looked up from reference TRBV30 and TRBJ1-4): SQTIHQWPATLVQPVGSPLSLECTVEGTSNPNLYWYRQAAGRGLQLLFYSVGIGQISSEVPQNLSASRPQDRQFILSSKKLLLSDSGFYLCAWRQVGKKLFFGSGTQLSVL.

This chain connects TRBV6-1 to TRBJ2-6, with TRBD1 matching over 7 bases. V trimming: 6 bases; J trimming: 0 bases; junction bases outside the gene matches: 5. The CDR3 length is 16 residues. The V gene's germline CDR1 is MNHNS and CDR2 SASEGT. In DNA, the CDR3 is TGTGCCAGCAGCCGACAGGGCCTCTCTGGGGCCAACGTCCTGACTTTC. Residues: CASSRQGLSGANVLTF.

This clonotype has more than one count but fewer than ten. The V and J genes are TRBV28 and TRBJ1-1; the match to TRBD1 covers 8 bases. Germline values: CDR1 MDHEN, CDR2 SYDVKM. The V and J ends lost 6 bases and 1 base, in that order; junction bases with no gene match: 4. The CDR3 is 14 amino acids. The CDR3 loop is CASRPGQANTEAFF. The CDR3 DNA sequence: TGTGCCAGCAGGCCGGGACAGGCGAACACTGAAGCTTTCTTT.

This clonotype was counted at least ten times. V usage is TRBV2 and J usage is TRBJ2-1, with 7 bases fitting TRBD2. This CDR3 region has 15 residues. Germline trimming cut 4 bases from V and 4 bases from J; bases unmatched to any gene: 7. CDR1 and CDR2 (germline): SNHLY, FYNNEI. CDR3 amino acids: CASSAGGVAYNEQFF. The CDR3 nucleotides are TGTGCCAGCAGTGCTGGGGGGGTCGCATACAATGAGCAGTTCTTC. The entire variable domain, with the rest obtained from reference TRBV2 and TRBJ2-1, is as follows: EPEVTQTPSHQVTQMGQEVILRCVPISNHLYFYWYRQILGQKVEFLVSFYNNEISEKSEIFDDQFSVERPDGSNFTLKIRSTKLEDSAMYFCASSAGGVAYNEQFFGPGTRLTVL.

There are a few counts of this clonotype. The genes are TRBV7-9 and TRBJ2-3; D is tentatively TRBD1 or TRBD2 (7 bases each). The germline CDR1 and CDR2 sequences are SEHNR and FQNEAQ (reference sequence). The CDR3 totals 14 residues. Trimming left V 6 bases short and J 1 base short, with 11 bases between. This chain's CDR3 is CASRSGGGTDTQYF. CDR3 sequence (DNA): TGTGCCAGCAGATCAGGGGGGGGCACAGATACGCAGTATTTT.

V gene TRBV11-3 combines with J gene TRBJ1-1, with a possible D match to TRBD1 (5 bases). V was shortened by 3 bases and J by 6 bases, with 8 bases between the two germline ends. Germline V gene sequence: CDR1 SGHNT, CDR2 YENEEA. This CDR3 spans 12 amino acids. CDR3: CASSFGGSEAFF. DNA of the CDR3: TGTGCCAGCAGCTTTGGGGGATCTGAAGCTTTCTTT.

In its sample, this clonotype was seen a few times. The CDR3 is CATGVLVGELFF. In DNA, the CDR3 is TGTGCCACCGGGGTTCTGGTCGGGGAGCTGTTTTTT. The genes are TRBV24-1 and TRBJ2-2; no definite D call. Germline assignment: CDR1 KGHDR and CDR2 SFDVKD. CDR3 length equals 12 residues. With 9 bases removed from V and 7 bases from J, the gap between germline ends came to 11 bases.

This clonotype was seen at least ten times. The V gene is TRBV19, the J gene TRBJ1-2, with 9 bases that match TRBD1. V was pared by 3 bases and J by 2 bases, with 1 base of the junction left unmatched. CDR3 length: 14 amino acids. The germline V gene encodes CDR1 LNHDA and CDR2 SQIVND (reference sequence). The DNA of the CDR3 is TGTGCCAGTAGTATTACAGGGGGCAACTATGGCTACACCTTC. It specifies CASSITGGNYGYTF. The whole variable domain, filled in from reference TRBV19 and TRBJ1-2, reads DGGITQSPKYLFRKEGQNVTLSCEQNLNHDAMYWYRQDPGQGLRLIYYSQIVNDFQKGDIAEGYSVSREKKESFPLTVTSAQKNPTAFYLCASSITGGNYGYTFGSGTRLTVV.

This clonotype was picked up a small number of times. The chain uses TRBV9 and TRBJ2-1, with 11 positions matching TRBD2. The germline V gene encodes CDR1 SGDLS and CDR2 YYNGEE. V trimming: 3 bases; J trimming: 3 bases; junction bases outside the gene matches: 23. This CDR3 comprises 22 residues. The CDR3, as DNA: TGTGCCAGCAGCGATCCCCCGATTCCACCGGGGGGTAGCGGGGGGGACTACAATGAGCAGTTCTTC. Amino acids: CASSDPPIPPGGSGGDYNEQFF.

This clonotype was seen a few times. The chain recombines TRBV20-1 with TRBJ1-4; possibly TRBD1 for D (5 bases). The CDR3 covers 15 residues. Germline CDR1 is DFQATT and CDR2 is SNEGSKA (reference sequence). V was trimmed by 0 bases and J by 3 bases, leaving 11 bases between them. Here the CDR3 reads CSARDFVTANEKLFF. In DNA form, the CDR3 reads TGCAGTGCTAGAGATTTCGTGACAGCTAATGAAAAACTGTTTTTT.

This clonotype has ten or more counts. The gene calls are TRBV18 and TRBJ2-3; 8 positions agree with TRBD2. CDR1 KGHSH and CDR2 LQKENI come from the germline V gene. J lost 1 base, V lost 4 bases, and 7 bases had no gene match. This CDR3 contains 16 residues. CDR3 region: CASSLVAGPRTDTQYF. The CDR3 region has the DNA TGTGCCAGCTCACTCGTAGCGGGGCCCCGCACAGATACGCAGTATTTT.

This clonotype was seen a few times. The chain employs TRBV6-5 and TRBJ2-7, with TRBD2 matching 7 bases. The CDR3 has 16 amino acids. CDR1 and CDR2 from the germline V gene are MNHEY and SVGAGI. V was clipped by 8 bases and J by 2 bases; unmatched bases: 15. CDR3 sequence (DNA): TGTGCCAGCCGACGGGAGGAAGGCGGGGGAACCTACGAGCAGTACTTC. It encodes CASRREEGGGTYEQYF.